These T cell receptor beta chains were read from a single sample in a study of blood T cells in healthy people across ages. TCRdb recomputed calls from the 5' RACE reads with MiXCR, one row per CDR3 protein. The data hold fewer than 750,000 distinct CDR3 sequences, with about 45% observed a single time. Material for sequencing was blood. These receptors were obtained from a man of 80 years or more in good health. The CDR3 runs from the conserved cysteine through the conserved F or W. A D gene is named only where the DNA matches it firmly. Expanded clones are given a class, and other clones once, few, many or no size at all.

J	D	length	V	size	DNA	CDR3
TRBJ2-3	TRBD2	16	TRBV6-6	few	TGTGCCAGCAGCCACGTGGGGGGGACTGGCACAGATACGCAGTATTTT	CASSHVGGTGTDTQYF
TRBJ2-1	TRBD1	13	TRBV29-1	-	TGCAGCGTAGGGACAGGCGGAGGGTATGAGCAGTTCTTC	CSVGTGGGYEQFF
TRBJ1-5	-	12	TRBV29-1	-	TGCAGCGTGAGGGACCGAAATCAGCCCCAGCATTTT	CSVRDRNQPQHF
TRBJ2-3	-	15	TRBV10-3	-	TGTGCCATCAGTGCCATGGGGGCTGTCGGAGATACGCAGTATTTT	CAISAMGAVGDTQYF
TRBJ2-3	-	15	TRBV5-1	-	TGCGCCAGCAGCTTCGGCAGAGCTAGCACAGATACGCAGTATTTT	CASSFGRASTDTQYF
TRBJ2-7	-	15	TRBV9	-	TGTGCCAGCAGCGTAAGTTATGGGGCCCAATACGAGCAGTACTTC	CASSVSYGAQYEQYF
TRBJ2-5	TRBD2	15	TRBV6-5	many	TGTGCCAGCGGGCGGCCTAGCGGAAACCAAGAGACCCAGTACTTC	CASGRPSGNQETQYF
TRBJ2-5	-	14	TRBV2	-	TGTGCCAGCAGGGGCGGAAGAAACCAAGAGACCCAGTACTTC	CASRGGRNQETQYF
TRBJ2-5	TRBD1	15	TRBV3-1	-	TGTGCCAGCAGCCTCAGACAGGGGTTGGGGGATACCCAGTACTTC	CASSLRQGLGDTQYF
TRBJ2-3	-	15	TRBV7-2	few	TGTGCCAGCAGCTTAGGTTACCCGAGCACAGATACGCAGTATTTT	CASSLGYPSTDTQYF
TRBJ2-3	TRBD1	16	TRBV5-1	-	TGCGCCAGCAGCGTGGGACGACAGGGGGGCACAGATACGCAGTATTTT	CASSVGRQGGTDTQYF
TRBJ2-5	-	15	TRBV7-8	-	TGTGCCAGCAGCTTAGTCCTACTACGTAAAGAGACCCAGTACTTC	CASSLVLLRKETQYF
TRBJ2-3	-	14	TRBV18	few	TGTGCCAGCTCACCACAGCAGCGCGCAGATACGCAGTATTTT	CASSPQQRADTQYF
TRBJ2-1	TRBD2	15	TRBV28	-	TGTGCCAGCAGTTTTCTGCGGGGGTTGAAAAATGAGCAGTTCTTC	CASSFLRGLKNEQFF
TRBJ2-1	-	15	TRBV7-2	-	TGTGCCAGCAGCCCGGACAGTCTCTCCTACAATGAGCAGTTCTTC	CASSPDSLSYNEQFF
TRBJ2-1	TRBD1	15	TRBV7-6	-	TGTGCCAGCAGACCCAGACAGGGACGTTACAATGAGCAGTTCTTC	CASRPRQGRYNEQFF
TRBJ2-1	-	14	TRBV24-1	-	TGTGCCACCAGTCTCCCAGGAGATTACAATGAGCAGTTCTTC	CATSLPGDYNEQFF
TRBJ2-1	-	13	TRBV20-1	-	TGCAGTGCTAGAGAAGCGCCGGACAAGGTGCAGTTCTTC	CSAREAPDKVQFF
TRBJ2-7	TRBD1	14	TRBV29-1	few	TGCAGCGTTGGAGGGCCGGACAGGGACTACGAGCAGTACTTC	CSVGGPDRDYEQYF
TRBJ1-5	-	12	TRBV20-1	-	TGCAGTGCTAGAGACGCCGGTCAGCCCCAGCATTTT	CSARDAGQPQHF
TRBJ1-5	-	18	TRBV21-1	few	TGTGCCAGCAGCCTTCACTTGGGGGTCCCCTATAGCAATCAGCCCCAGCATTTT	CASSLHLGVPYSNQPQHF
TRBJ2-1	TRBD2	16	TRBV7-2	few	TGTGCCAGCAGCTTAGCGGGCGGGAGTAATGACAATGAGCAGTTCTTC	CASSLAGGSNDNEQFF
TRBJ1-2	-	11	TRBV20-1	-	TGCAGGCTTGGGGCAGCCTATGGCTACACCTTC	CRLGAAYGYTF
TRBJ1-1	-	11	TRBV20-1	-	TGCAGTGCTAGAGTGTACACTGAAGCTTTCTTT	CSARVYTEAFF
TRBJ1-2	TRBD1	13	TRBV12-3/TRBV12-4	-	TGTGCCAGCAGGGGGACAGCGGCGAGTGGCTACACCTTC	CASRGTAASGYTF
TRBJ1-1	-	13	TRBV10-3	-	TGTGCCAACAGTGATGGACACCAGACTGAAGCTTTCTTT	CANSDGHQTEAFF